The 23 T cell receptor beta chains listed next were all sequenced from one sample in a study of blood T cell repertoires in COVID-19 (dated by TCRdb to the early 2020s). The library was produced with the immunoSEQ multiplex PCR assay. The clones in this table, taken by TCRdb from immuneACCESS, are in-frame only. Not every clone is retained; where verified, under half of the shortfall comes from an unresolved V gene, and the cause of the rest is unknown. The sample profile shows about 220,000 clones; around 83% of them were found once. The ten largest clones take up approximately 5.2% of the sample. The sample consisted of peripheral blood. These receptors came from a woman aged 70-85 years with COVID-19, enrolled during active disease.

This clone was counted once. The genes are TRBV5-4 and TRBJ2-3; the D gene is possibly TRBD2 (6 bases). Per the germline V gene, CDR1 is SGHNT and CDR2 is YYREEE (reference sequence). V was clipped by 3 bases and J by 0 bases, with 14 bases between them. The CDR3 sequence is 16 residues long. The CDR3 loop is CASSSPHGGSTDTQYF. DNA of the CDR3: TGTGCCAGCAGCTCGCCGCACGGGGGAAGCACAGATACGCAGTATTTT.

CDR3 amino acids: CASSWGDRVREQFF. CDR3 nucleotides: TGTGCCAGCAGTTGGGGGGACAGGGTCCGTGAGCAGTTCTTC. This rearrangement joins TRBV28 to TRBJ2-1; TRBD1 agrees at 9 bases. Germline V lookup: CDR1 MDHEN, CDR2 SYDVKM. Trimming took 4 bases from V and 9 from J; bases not matched to a gene: 7. The CDR3 length is 14 residues.

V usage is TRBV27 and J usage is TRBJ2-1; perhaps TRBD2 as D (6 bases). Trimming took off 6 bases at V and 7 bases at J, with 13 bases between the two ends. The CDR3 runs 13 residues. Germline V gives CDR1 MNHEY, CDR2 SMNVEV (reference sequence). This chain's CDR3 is CASRKTSLNEQFF. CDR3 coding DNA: TGTGCCAGCAGGAAAACTAGCTTGAATGAGCAGTTCTTC.

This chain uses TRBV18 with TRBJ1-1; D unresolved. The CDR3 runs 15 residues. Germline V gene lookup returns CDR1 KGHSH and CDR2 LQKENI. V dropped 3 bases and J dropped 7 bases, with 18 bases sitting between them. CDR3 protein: CASSPAILGGIEAFF. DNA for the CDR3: TGTGCCAGCTCACCTGCTATATTAGGCGGTATTGAAGCTTTCTTT.

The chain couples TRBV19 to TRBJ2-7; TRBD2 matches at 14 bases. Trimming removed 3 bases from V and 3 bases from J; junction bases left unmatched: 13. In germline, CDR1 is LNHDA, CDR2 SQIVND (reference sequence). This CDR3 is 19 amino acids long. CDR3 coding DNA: TGTGCCAGTAGTATTGGGACTAGCGGGAGAGGAAGAGGGGGCTACGAGCAGTACTTC. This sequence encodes CASSIGTSGRGRGGYEQYF.

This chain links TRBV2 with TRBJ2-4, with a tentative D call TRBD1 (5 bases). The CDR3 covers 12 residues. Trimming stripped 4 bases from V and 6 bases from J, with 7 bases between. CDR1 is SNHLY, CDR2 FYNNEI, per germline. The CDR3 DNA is TGTGCCAGCAGTGTCCAGGGAAACATTCAGTACTTC. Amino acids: CASSVQGNIQYF.

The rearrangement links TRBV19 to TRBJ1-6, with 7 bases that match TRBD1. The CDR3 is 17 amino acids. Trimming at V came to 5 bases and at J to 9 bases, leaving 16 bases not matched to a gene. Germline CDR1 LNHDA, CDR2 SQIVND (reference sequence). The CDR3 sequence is CASSQYLTGTPRSPLHF. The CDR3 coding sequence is TGTGCCAGTAGTCAATACTTGACAGGGACACCTCGTTCACCCCTCCACTTT.

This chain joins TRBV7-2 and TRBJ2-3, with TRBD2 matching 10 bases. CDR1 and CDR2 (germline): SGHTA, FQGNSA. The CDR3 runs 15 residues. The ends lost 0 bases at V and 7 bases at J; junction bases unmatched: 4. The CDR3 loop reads CASSLAASGSYTQYF. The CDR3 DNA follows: TGTGCCAGCAGCTTAGCCGCTAGCGGGAGCTATACGCAGTATTTT.

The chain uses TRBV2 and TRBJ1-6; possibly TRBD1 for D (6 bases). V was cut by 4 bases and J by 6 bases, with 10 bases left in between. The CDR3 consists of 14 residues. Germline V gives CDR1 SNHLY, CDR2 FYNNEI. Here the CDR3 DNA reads TGTGCCAGCAGTGGCAGGGGTGGTAATTCACCCCTCCACTTT. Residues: CASSGRGGNSPLHF. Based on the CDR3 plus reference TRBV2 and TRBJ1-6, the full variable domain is EPEVTQTPSHQVTQMGQEVILRCVPISNHLYFYWYRQILGQKVEFLVSFYNNEISEKSEIFDDQFSVERPDGSNFTLKIRSTKLEDSAMYFCASSGRGGNSPLHFGNGTRLTVT.

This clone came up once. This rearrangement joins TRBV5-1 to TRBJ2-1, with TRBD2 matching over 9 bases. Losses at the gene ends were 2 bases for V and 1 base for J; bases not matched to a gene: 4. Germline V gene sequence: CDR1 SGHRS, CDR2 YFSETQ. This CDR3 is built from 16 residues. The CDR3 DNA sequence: TGCGCCAGCAGCTTTTCTAGCGGGAAGTCCTACAATGAGCAGTTCTTC. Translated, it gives CASSFSSGKSYNEQFF.

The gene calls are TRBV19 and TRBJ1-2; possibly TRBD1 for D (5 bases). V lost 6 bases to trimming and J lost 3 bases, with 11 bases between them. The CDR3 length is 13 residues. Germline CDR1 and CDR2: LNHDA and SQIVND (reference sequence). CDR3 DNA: TGTGCCAGTAGAGAGGACAATTACTATGGCTACACCTTC. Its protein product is CASREDNYYGYTF.

The CDR3 sequence: CASTSRPGVYEQYF. The CDR3 DNA follows: TGTGCCAGCACCTCCCGTCCAGGGGTGTACGAGCAGTACTTC. The rearrangement joins TRBV7-6 to TRBJ2-7, with TRBD1 as a possible D gene (6 bases). From germline, CDR1 is SGHVS and CDR2 FNYEAQ. This CDR3 has 14 residues. Trimming stripped 7 bases from V and 4 bases from J, with 17 bases between.

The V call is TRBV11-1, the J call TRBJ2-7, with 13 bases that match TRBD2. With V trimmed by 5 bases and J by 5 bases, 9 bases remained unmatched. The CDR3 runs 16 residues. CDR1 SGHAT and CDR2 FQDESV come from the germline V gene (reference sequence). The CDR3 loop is CASSQLAGGPGDEQYF. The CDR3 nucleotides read TGTGCCAGCAGCCAACTAGCGGGAGGGCCGGGAGACGAGCAGTACTTC.

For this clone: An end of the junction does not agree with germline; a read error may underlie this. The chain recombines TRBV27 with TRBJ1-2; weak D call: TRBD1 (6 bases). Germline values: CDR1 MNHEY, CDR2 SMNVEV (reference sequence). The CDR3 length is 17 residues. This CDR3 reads CASSLSFLRGRYYGYTF. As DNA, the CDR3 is TGTGCCAGCAGTCTATCCTTTCTCAGGGGTCGGTACTATGGCTACACCTTC.

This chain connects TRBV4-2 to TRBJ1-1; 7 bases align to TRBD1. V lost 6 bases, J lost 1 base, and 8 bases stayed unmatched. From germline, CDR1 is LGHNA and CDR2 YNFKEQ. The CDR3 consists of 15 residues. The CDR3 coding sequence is TGTGCCAGCAGTAGCGTAGGGGGCGCGAACACTGAAGCTTTCTTT. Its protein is CASSSVGGANTEAFF.

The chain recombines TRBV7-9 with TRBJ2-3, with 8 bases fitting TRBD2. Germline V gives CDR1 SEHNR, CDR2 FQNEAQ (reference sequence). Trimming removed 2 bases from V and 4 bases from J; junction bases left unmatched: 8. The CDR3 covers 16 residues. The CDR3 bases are TGTGCCAGCAGCTTATCCAGCGGGAGTAGATCAGATACGCAGTATTTT. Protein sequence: CASSLSSGSRSDTQYF.

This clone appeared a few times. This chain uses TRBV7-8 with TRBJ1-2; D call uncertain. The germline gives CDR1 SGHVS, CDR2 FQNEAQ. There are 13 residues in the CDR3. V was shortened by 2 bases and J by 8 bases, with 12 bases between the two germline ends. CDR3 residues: CASSLRSEYGYTF. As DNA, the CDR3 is TGTGCCAGCAGCTTAAGGAGCGAATACGGCTACACCTTC.

The CDR3 DNA sequence: TGTGCCAGCAGTTCTCGTAATGAAAAACTGTTTTTT. Translated: CASSSRNEKLFF. The chain has TRBV28 and TRBJ1-4, with D unresolved. The length of the CDR3 is 12 residues. Germline CDR1 and CDR2: MDHEN and SYDVKM. Trimming cost V 4 bases and J 4 bases, with 4 bases left between them.

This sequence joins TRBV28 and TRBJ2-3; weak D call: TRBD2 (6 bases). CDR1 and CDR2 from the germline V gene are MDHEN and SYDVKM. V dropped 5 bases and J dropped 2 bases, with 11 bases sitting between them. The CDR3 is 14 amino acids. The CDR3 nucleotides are TGTGCCAGCAGTCCAGCGGGCCCCACAGATACGCAGTATTTT. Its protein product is CASSPAGPTDTQYF.

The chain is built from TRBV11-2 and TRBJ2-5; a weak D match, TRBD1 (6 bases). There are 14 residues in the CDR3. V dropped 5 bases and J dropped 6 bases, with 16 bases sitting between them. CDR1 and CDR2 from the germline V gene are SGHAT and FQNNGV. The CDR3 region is CASSESLQGKTQYF. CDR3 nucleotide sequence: TGTGCCAGCAGCGAAAGCTTACAGGGAAAGACCCAGTACTTC.

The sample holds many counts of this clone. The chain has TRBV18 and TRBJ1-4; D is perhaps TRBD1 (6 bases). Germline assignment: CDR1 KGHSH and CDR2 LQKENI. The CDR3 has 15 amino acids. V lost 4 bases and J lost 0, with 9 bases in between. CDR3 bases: TGTGCCAGCTCACAGGACAGATCAACTAATGAAAAACTGTTTTTT. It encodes CASSQDRSTNEKLFF.

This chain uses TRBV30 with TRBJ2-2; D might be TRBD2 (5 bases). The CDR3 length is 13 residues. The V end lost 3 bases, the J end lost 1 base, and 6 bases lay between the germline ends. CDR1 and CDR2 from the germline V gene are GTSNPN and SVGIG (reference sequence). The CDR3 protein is CAWSGENTGELFF. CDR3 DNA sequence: TGTGCCTGGAGCGGGGAGAACACCGGGGAGCTGTTTTTT.

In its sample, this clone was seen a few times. CDR3 coding DNA: TGTGCCACCAGAAAGACAGGGATGAACACTGAAGCTTTCTTT. It codes for CATRKTGMNTEAFF. This chain connects TRBV24-1 to TRBJ1-1; TRBD1 aligns across 7 bases. Germline V gene data show CDR1 as KGHDR and CDR2 as SFDVKD. The V segment lost 7 bases and the J segment 0 bases; nucleotides outside the gene matches: 4. The CDR3 totals 14 residues.